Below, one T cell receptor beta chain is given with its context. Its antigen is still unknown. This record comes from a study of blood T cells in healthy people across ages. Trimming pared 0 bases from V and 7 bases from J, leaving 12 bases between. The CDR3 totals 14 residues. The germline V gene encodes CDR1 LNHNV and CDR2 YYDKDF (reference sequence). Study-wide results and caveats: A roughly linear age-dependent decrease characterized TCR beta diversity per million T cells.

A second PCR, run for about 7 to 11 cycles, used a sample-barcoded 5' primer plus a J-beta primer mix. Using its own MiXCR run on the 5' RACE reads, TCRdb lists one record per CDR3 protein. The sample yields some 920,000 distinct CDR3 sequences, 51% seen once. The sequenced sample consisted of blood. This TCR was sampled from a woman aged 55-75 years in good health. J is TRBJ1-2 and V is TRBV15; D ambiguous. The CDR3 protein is CATSRDLYTGGYTF. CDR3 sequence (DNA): TGTGCCACCAGCAGAGATCTCTATACGGGTGGCTACACCTTC.